The rows below give T cell receptor beta chains drawn from one sample of a study of T cell repertoires in cytomegalovirus infection. These TCRs' antigens remain unknown. MiXCR was run by TCRdb on the reads, yielding one entry per CDR3 protein. The sample includes some 130,000 distinct CDR3 sequences, 30% to 40% seen only once; the top ten take roughly 50%. This sample comprised CD8+ T cells from cultured PBMCs, obtained from culture after CMV antigen stimulation. These receptors all stem from a human donor in good health (CMV status not recorded). Some clones in this sample may be carry-over from other donors' samples. Both conserved end residues are part of each CDR3. Each record gives: J gene, D gene, clone size, V gene, CDR3 length, CDR3 DNA, CDR3 protein. The D gene is left open where the match is weak. Expanded clones get a size class; other rows say once, few or many, or leave the size out.

>TRBJ2-1|TRBD1|many|TRBV7-9|14
TGTGCCAGCAGCCCGGGACAGATCTACAATGAGCAGTTCTTC
CASSPGQIYNEQFF
>TRBJ2-7|TRBD2|few|TRBV2|15
TGTGCCAGCAGGGACCGGGACTACCTAACCTACGAGCAGTACTTC
CASRDRDYLTYEQYF
>TRBJ2-7|.|.|TRBV5-1|16
TGCGCCAGCCAAGCCACTCCGGGACGGACTAACTACGAGCAGTACTTC
CASQATPGRTNYEQYF
>TRBJ2-3|TRBD1|.|TRBV15|13
TGTGCCACCAGCCGGACAGGGGTAGATACGCAGTATTTT
CATSRTGVDTQYF
>TRBJ2-3|.|many|TRBV7-6|16
TGTGCCAGCAGCTCAATGCAGGATTTGGGAACAGATACGCAGTATTTT
CASSSMQDLGTDTQYF
>TRBJ2-1|TRBD1|.|TRBV4-1|13
TGCGCCAGCAGCCACCGACAGGGGAATGAGCAGTTCTTC
CASSHRQGNEQFF
>TRBJ1-2|.|.|TRBV12-3/TRBV12-4|15
TGTGCCAGCACACCAGGGACGTCGGGTTACTATGGCTACACCTTC
CASTPGTSGYYGYTF
>TRBJ1-2|.|.|TRBV2|13
TGTGCCAGCAGTGAGGTGACAGGAGGTGGCTACACCTTC
CASSEVTGGGYTF
>TRBJ2-7|.|few|TRBV7-9|15
TGTGCCAGCAGCCCTGCGGACGGGGTCCCAGGCGAGCAGTACTTC
CASSPADGVPGEQYF
>TRBJ2-1|TRBD2|.|TRBV15|17
TGTGCCACCAGCAGAGCTCCCCTGAGCGGGGGAAACAATGAGCAGTTCTTC
CATSRAPLSGGNNEQFF
>TRBJ1-5|TRBD1|.|TRBV15|17
TGTGCCACCAGCAGAGAGGGACAGGGGGCAGGCAATCAGCCCCAGCATTTT
CATSREGQGAGNQPQHF
>TRBJ1-2|.|few|TRBV7-9|12
TGTGCCAGCAGCTCCAGGGGTGACGGCTACACCTTC
CASSSRGDGYTF
>TRBJ2-2|.|.|TRBV27|16
TGTGCCAGCTTTACCCGAGGATACACGAACACCGGGGAGCTGTTTTTT
CASFTRGYTNTGELFF
>TRBJ2-1|.|.|TRBV19|15
TGTGCCAGTAAGACCGATGGGGGCTCCTACAATGAGCAGTTCTTC
CASKTDGGSYNEQFF
>TRBJ2-5|TRBD1|.|TRBV6-6|15
TGTGCCAGCAGCCCCGGGACAGGGGACCAAGAGACCCAGTACTTC
CASSPGTGDQETQYF
>TRBJ2-4|.|.|TRBV4-1|13
TGCGCCAGCAGCCAAGCCGCAGTAAACATTCAGTACTTC
CASSQAAVNIQYF
>TRBJ1-1|.|few|TRBV28|16
TGTGCCAGCAGTTTATCGCTCCAGAAAGGGGACACTGAAGCTTTCTTT
CASSLSLQKGDTEAFF
>TRBJ1-1|.|.|TRBV28|15
TGTGCCAGCAGTTTACCCCTGGCGGGGGTCACTGAAGCTTTCTTT
CASSLPLAGVTEAFF
>TRBJ2-1|.|.|TRBV12-3/TRBV12-4|14
TGTGCCAGCAGTTTAGACCCGGGACCCAATGAGCAGTTCTTC
CASSLDPGPNEQFF
>TRBJ1-1|TRBD1|.|TRBV7-9|13
TGTGCCAGCAGCTTGGGGACAGCCACTGAAGCTTTCTTT
CASSLGTATEAFF
>TRBJ2-1|TRBD2|many|TRBV2|13
TGTGCCAGCAGGTGGACTAGGGCAAATGAGCAGTTCTTC
CASRWTRANEQFF
>TRBJ2-7|.|.|TRBV2|14
TGTGCCAGCAGTTATGCCGGGACAATTTACGAGCAGTACTTC
CASSYAGTIYEQYF
>TRBJ2-1|.|few|TRBV12-3/TRBV12-4|15
TGTGCCAGCAGTGGGAGACATAGCTCCTACAATGAGCAGTTCTTC
CASSGRHSSYNEQFF
>TRBJ2-7|TRBD2|few|TRBV7-2|13
TGTGCCAGCAGCTTAGCGACTAGCGGCGAGCAGTACTTC
CASSLATSGEQYF
>TRBJ2-6|.|.|TRBV5-4|15
TGTGCCAGCAGTTATACAGGGTCTGGGGCCAACGTCCTGACTTTC
CASSYTGSGANVLTF
>TRBJ1-1|.|.|TRBV6-6|14
TGTGCCAGCAGAAGTCTCACGGTAGACACTGAAGCTTTCTTT
CASRSLTVDTEAFF
>TRBJ2-7|.|.|TRBV4-1|13
TGCGCCAGCAGCCAAATCTACTTACGTGAGCAGTACTTC
CASSQIYLREQYF
>TRBJ1-1|TRBD1|few|TRBV7-2|12
TGTGCCAGCAGCCTCGGAGGGACAGGAGCTTTCTTT
CASSLGGTGAFF
>TRBJ1-1|.|.|TRBV6-8|16
TGTGCCAGCAGTTACTCCCCACCGACAGGGAACACTGAAGCTTTCTTT
CASSYSPPTGNTEAFF
>TRBJ2-3|TRBD2|.|TRBV7-8|15
TGTGCCAGCAGCAAACTAGCGGGGGGACCAGATACGCAGTATTTT
CASSKLAGGPDTQYF
>TRBJ2-6|.|many|TRBV6-1|19
TGTGCCAGCAGCCCCCATTTGGGGCAGCTCGATGACGGGGCCAACGTCCTGACTTTC
CASSPHLGQLDDGANVLTF
>TRBJ2-3|.|once|TRBV7-3|16
TGTGCCAGCAGCTTAATAGGGGGTAGTGGGCCAGATACGCAGTATTTT
CASSLIGGSGPDTQYF
>TRBJ2-7|.|.|TRBV27|14
TGTGCCAGCAGTTTTCGTACTGGTTCCTACGAGCAGTACTTC
CASSFRTGSYEQYF
>TRBJ2-5|TRBD1|.|TRBV27|15
TGTGCCACATCGGGGTTAGGGGACAGCCAAGAGACCCAGTACTTC
CATSGLGDSQETQYF
>TRBJ2-5|TRBD2|few|TRBV6-6|16
TGTGCCAGCAGTTACTTCCCGACTAGCTACCAAGAGACCCAGTACTTC
CASSYFPTSYQETQYF
>TRBJ1-1|TRBD1|.|TRBV18|16
TGTGCCAGCTCACCAATTCCCCGGACAGGGGGCACTGAAGCTTTCTTT
CASSPIPRTGGTEAFF
>TRBJ2-1|.|few|TRBV7-3|15
TGTGCCAGCAGCTTAACGGCTAGGGACTACAATGAGCAGTTCTTC
CASSLTARDYNEQFF
>TRBJ1-4|TRBD1|many|TRBV12-3/TRBV12-4|13
TGTGCCAGCAGTCCCCCGACAGGGGGAAAACTGTTTTTT
CASSPPTGGKLFF
>TRBJ2-1|.|few|TRBV2|13
TGTGCCAGCTCGGGGGCCTCCTACAATGAGCAGTTCTTC
CASSGASYNEQFF
>TRBJ1-1|.|.|TRBV19|13
TGTGCCAGCCGGACGATGGGGAACACTGAAGCTTTCTTT
CASRTMGNTEAFF
>TRBJ2-1|TRBD2|.|TRBV2|15
TGTGCCAGCAGTGAACGGAGCGGGGCCTACAATGAGCAGTTCTTC
CASSERSGAYNEQFF
>TRBJ2-7|.|many|TRBV5-6|16
TGTGCCAGCAGCTTAACAGGTGGCAGGTCAACCTACGAGCAGTACTTC
CASSLTGGRSTYEQYF
>TRBJ2-3|.|.|TRBV12-3/TRBV12-4|12
TGTGCCAGCAGTTCCGGGGTGAATACGCAGTATTTT
CASSSGVNTQYF
>TRBJ1-1|.|.|TRBV7-4|16
TGTGCCGCCCGTCCGTACAGTACTTTTATGAACACTGAAGCTTTCTTT
CAARPYSTFMNTEAFF
>TRBJ2-7|.|.|TRBV13|14
TGTGCCAGCAGCTTAGTTTCGGGTGGCTACGAGCAGTACTTC
CASSLVSGGYEQYF
>TRBJ1-1|TRBD1|.|TRBV7-6|15
TGTGCCAGCAGCTCTACAGGGGTCCTTTACTCTGAAGCTTTCTTT
CASSSTGVLYSEAFF
>TRBJ1-2|TRBD1|.|TRBV7-2|13
TGTGCCAGCAGCCAGGACAGGGTAGCTACCTACACCTTC
CASSQDRVATYTF
>TRBJ2-7|TRBD1|few|TRBV4-1|17
TGCGCCAGCAGCCACCCCCTGGGACAGACTTCTTTCTACGAGCAGTACTTC
CASSHPLGQTSFYEQYF
>TRBJ2-1|TRBD2|.|TRBV28|14
TGTGCCACCCGCGGGGGGGCGGATTTGCGTGAGCAGTTCTTC
CATRGGADLREQFF
>TRBJ2-7|.|.|TRBV5-8|13
TGTGCCAGCAGCCAGACAGGCTCCTACGAGCAGTACTTC
CASSQTGSYEQYF
>TRBJ1-2|.|once|TRBV7-9|17
TGTGCCAGCAGCTTAAAAGCCAGTTTAGCGGATATTGGTGGCTACACCTTC
CASSLKASLADIGGYTF
>TRBJ2-1|.|.|TRBV24-1|18
TGTGCCACCAGTGACCTAGACTGGGCGGGCTACTCCTACAATGAGCAGTTCTTC
CATSDLDWAGYSYNEQFF
>TRBJ1-5|.|.|TRBV19|12
TGTGCCAGTACCCCTGGGAATCAGCCCCAGCATTTT
CASTPGNQPQHF
>TRBJ2-7|TRBD1|.|TRBV12-3/TRBV12-4|16
TGTGCCAGCAGCTCTTCCCCTGCGACAGGGGTCCACGAGCAGTACTTC
CASSSSPATGVHEQYF
>TRBJ1-5|TRBD1|.|TRBV12-5|15
TGTGCTAGTGGTTTGGGACAGGGCGAGGAGCAGCCCCAGCATTTT
CASGLGQGEEQPQHF